These 32 T cell receptor beta chains came from one sample sequenced in a study of cytomegalovirus exposure and HLA in healthy donors. The protocol was immunoSEQ multiplex PCR, while the TCRdb copy is restricted to in-frame clones and leaves out a portion. The sample lists 140,000 or so clones; over 80% were seen once. Specimen: PBMCs. The source is a woman between 25 and 40 years old in good health and CMV-seropositive.

The chain links TRBV7-3 to TRBJ2-2; D is unresolved. The CDR3 runs to 12 residues. V was clipped by 4 bases and J by 3 bases, with 3 bases between them. The germline gives CDR1 SGHTA, CDR2 FQGTGA. The CDR3 spells CASSSYTGELFF. The CDR3 coding sequence is TGTGCCAGCAGCTCATACACCGGGGAGCTGTTTTTT.

The V and J genes are TRBV7-9 and TRBJ1-1, with D unresolved. V was pared by 2 bases and J by 6 bases, with 7 bases between. Germline V gives CDR1 SEHNR, CDR2 FQNEAQ (reference sequence). The length of the CDR3 is 12 residues. CDR3 nucleotides: TGTGCCAGCAGCTTACTGGGCCCTGAAGCTTTCTTT. Its translation is CASSLLGPEAFF.

J is TRBJ2-7 and V is TRBV7-2; 14 positions agree with TRBD2. The CDR3 is made up of 16 amino acids. Trimming took 6 bases from V and 3 from J; bases not matched to a gene: 7. The V gene's germline CDR1 is SGHTA and CDR2 FQGNSA. CDR3 sequence reads: CASSLFGTSGGYEQYF. The CDR3 nucleotides are TGTGCCAGCAGTCTCTTCGGGACTAGCGGGGGCTACGAGCAGTACTTC.

The V call is TRBV5-1, the J call TRBJ2-1; TRBD2 matches 10 bases. The J segment lost 5 bases and the V segment lost 4 bases, leaving 6 bases of the junction unmatched. The length of the CDR3 is 15 residues. Germline V gene data show CDR1 as SGHRS and CDR2 as YFSETQ. The CDR3 here is CASSMGLASNNEQFF. The CDR3, as DNA: TGCGCCAGCAGCATGGGACTAGCGTCTAACAATGAGCAGTTCTTC. Filled out from reference TRBV5-1 and TRBJ2-1, the complete variable domain reads KAGVTQTPRYLIKTRGQQVTLSCSPISGHRSVSWYQQTPGQGLQFLFEYFSETQRNKGNFPGRFSGRQFSNSRSEMNVSTLELGDSALYLCASSMGLASNNEQFFGPGTRLTVL.

The chain employs TRBV25-1 and TRBJ1-2; 9 positions match TRBD1. Germline V lookup: CDR1 MGHDK, CDR2 SYGVNS. The CDR3 contains 16 residues. Trimming removed 0 bases from V and 5 bases from J; junction bases left unmatched: 7. For the CDR3, the DNA is TGTGCCAGCAGTGAATACCGGACCGGGACAGGGTATGGCTACACCTTC. It codes for CASSEYRTGTGYGYTF.

The chain employs TRBV7-8 and TRBJ1-5; possibly TRBD1 for D (6 bases). This CDR3 spans 18 amino acids. Per the germline V gene, CDR1 is SGHVS and CDR2 is FQNEAQ. V was pared by 5 bases and J by 0 bases, with 20 bases between. The CDR3 sequence: CASSPDSGGPYSNQPQHF. CDR3 sequence (DNA): TGTGCCAGCAGCCCCGACTCGGGGGGGCCTTATAGCAATCAGCCCCAGCATTTT.

This rearrangement joins TRBV2 to TRBJ2-7, with 7 positions matching TRBD1. Trimming at V came to 0 bases and at J to 6 bases, leaving 2 bases not matched to a gene. The V gene's germline CDR1 is SNHLY and CDR2 FYNNEI. The CDR3 is 13 residues long. The CDR3 sequence: CASSEARQGEQYF. CDR3 nucleotide sequence: TGTGCCAGCAGTGAAGCGAGACAGGGCGAGCAGTACTTC.

The CDR3 DNA follows: TGTGCCACCAGCAGAGGGGCGCAAAACACCGGGGAGCTGTTTTTT. It specifies CATSRGAQNTGELFF. The gene calls are TRBV15 and TRBJ2-2; the D is unclear. The germline V gene encodes CDR1 LNHNV and CDR2 YYDKDF (reference sequence). Trimming pared 1 base from V and 2 bases from J, leaving 8 bases between. This CDR3 has 15 residues. Drawing the rest from reference TRBV15 and TRBJ2-2, the complete variable domain is DAMVIQNPRYQVTQFGKPVTLSCSQTLNHNVMYWYQQKSSQAPKLLFHYYDKDFNNEADTPDNFQSRRPNTSFCFLDIRSPGLGDTAMYLCATSRGAQNTGELFFGEGSRLTVL.

This clone showed up just once. The rearrangement joins TRBV28 to TRBJ2-7; D remains unclear. Deletions cut 0 bases from V and 5 bases from J, with 14 bases between. This CDR3 is built from 15 residues. Germline V gene sequence: CDR1 MDHEN, CDR2 SYDVKM. The CDR3 loop is CASSLWQATSNEQYF. Written as DNA, the CDR3 is TGTGCCAGCAGTTTATGGCAGGCTACAAGTAACGAGCAGTACTTC.

The chain has TRBV6-1 and TRBJ2-5; 9 bases fit TRBD2. Germline values: CDR1 MNHNS, CDR2 SASEGT. Trimming at V came to 2 bases and at J to 4 bases, leaving 11 bases not matched to a gene. The CDR3 runs to 17 residues. CDR3 loop: CASSEWLAGRVRETQYF. The DNA for the CDR3 is TGTGCCAGCAGTGAATGGCTAGCGGGAAGGGTGCGAGAGACCCAGTACTTC.

The chain is built from TRBV19 and TRBJ2-7, with 10 bases fitting TRBD2. V lost 6 bases and J lost 2; bases outside the gene matches: 4. This CDR3 is built from 14 residues. Per germline, CDR1 LNHDA and CDR2 SQIVND (reference sequence). CDR3 nucleotides: TGTGCCAGTAGCATAACTAGCGGGGCCTACGAGCAGTACTTC. This sequence encodes CASSITSGAYEQYF.

The J gene is TRBJ1-1, the V gene TRBV19; unclear D gene. Germline assignment: CDR1 LNHDA and CDR2 SQIVND (reference sequence). The CDR3 runs 16 residues. V lost 3 bases and J lost 3, with 17 bases in between. CDR3 sequence (DNA): TGTGCCAGTAGTATCGGGTTTATCCCACGGGACACTGAAGCTTTCTTT. As protein: CASSIGFIPRDTEAFF.

This chain connects TRBV7-2 to TRBJ2-1; 8 nucleotides line up with TRBD2. The CDR3 sequence is 17 residues long. Trimming took 2 bases from V and 6 from J; bases not matched to a gene: 12. Looked up from germline, CDR1 is SGHTA and CDR2 is FQGNSA. CDR3 region: CASSLRGAGDPPNEQFF. Written as DNA, the CDR3 is TGTGCCAGCAGCTTACGGGGAGCGGGAGACCCCCCCAATGAGCAGTTCTTC.

The V and J genes are TRBV4-2 and TRBJ2-7; 7 bases map to TRBD1. After removal of 1 base from V and 5 bases from J, the junction contained 5 bases not matched to a gene. The germline gives CDR1 LGHNA, CDR2 YNFKEQ. The CDR3 totals 14 residues. CDR3 nucleotide sequence: TGTGCCAGCAGCCAAGGCGGACAGGCAGACGAGCAGTACTTC. Protein: CASSQGGQADEQYF.

CDR3 residues: CASSLDSPRELFF. CDR3 nucleotide sequence: TGTGCCAGCAGCTTAGACTCCCCCCGAGAGCTGTTTTTT. The V gene is TRBV7-9, the J gene TRBJ2-2, with D unclear. Germline-derived CDR1 and CDR2 are SEHNR and FQNEAQ (reference sequence). V was pared by 1 base and J by 11 bases, with 11 bases between. This CDR3 comprises 13 residues.

This rearrangement joins TRBV19 to TRBJ2-5; maybe TRBD1 (5 bases). Trimming took off 7 bases at V and 1 base at J, with 13 bases between the two ends. The CDR3 totals 14 residues. Per germline, CDR1 LNHDA and CDR2 SQIVND (reference sequence). For the CDR3, the DNA is TGTGCCAGTATCCTAGGGGCGCCCCAAGAGACCCAGTACTTC. Translation gives CASILGAPQETQYF.

The chain combines TRBV9 with TRBJ2-1, with TRBD2 identical over 7 bases. This CDR3 spans 15 amino acids. V lost 4 bases and J lost 4; bases outside the gene matches: 8. The germline CDR1 and CDR2 sequences are SGDLS and YYNGEE. CDR3 nucleotide sequence: TGTGCCAGCAGCTCGGATAGCGGGCCTTACAATGAGCAGTTCTTC. Protein: CASSSDSGPYNEQFF.

The rearrangement links TRBV7-9 to TRBJ1-5; no clear D. CDR1 is SEHNR and CDR2 is FQNEAQ in the germline V gene (reference sequence). V lost 8 bases and J 1 base, leaving 9 bases between the germline ends. The CDR3 has 13 amino acids. In DNA form, the CDR3 reads TGTGCCAGCGCACGGGGAAGCAATCAGCCCCAGCATTTT. Amino acid sequence: CASARGSNQPQHF. Combining the CDR3 with reference TRBV7-9 and TRBJ1-5 gives the whole variable domain DTGVSQNPRHKITKRGQNVTFRCDPISEHNRLYWYRQTLGQGPEFLTYFQNEAQLEKSRLLSDRFSAERPKGSFSTLEIQRTEQGDSAMYLCASARGSNQPQHFGDGTRLSIL.

The V gene is TRBV6-6, the J gene TRBJ1-3; 8 positions match TRBD1. The CDR3 extends over 14 amino acids. The germline V gene has CDR1 MNHNY and CDR2 SVGAGI (reference sequence). V trimming: 5 bases; J trimming: 9 bases; junction bases outside the gene matches: 9. CDR3 coding DNA: TGTGCCAGCAGTACCCGGGACAGGATTCGCACCATATATTTT. Translating it yields CASSTRDRIRTIYF.

In this sample, this clone turned up once. The chain links TRBV28 to TRBJ1-1, with 8 nucleotides matching TRBD1. The V gene's germline CDR1 is MDHEN and CDR2 SYDVKM. Trimming removed 7 bases from V and 5 bases from J; junction bases left unmatched: 12. The CDR3 is made up of 15 amino acids. Here the CDR3 reads CASNDWGQAATEAFF. In nucleotides, the CDR3 is TGTGCCAGCAATGATTGGGGACAGGCAGCAACTGAAGCTTTCTTT.

The chain employs TRBV28 and TRBJ1-4; weak D call: TRBD1 (5 bases). The CDR3 extends over 15 amino acids. V lost 10 bases, J lost 3 bases, and 18 bases lay in between. CDR1 and CDR2 from the germline V gene are MDHEN and SYDVKM. The CDR3 DNA reads as TGTGCCACCCGGATGTGGGGCGTATCTAATGAAAAACTGTTTTTT. As protein: CATRMWGVSNEKLFF.

The chain uses TRBV6-6 and TRBJ2-1; 15 bases match TRBD2. V lost 5 bases, J lost 7 bases, and 3 bases stayed unmatched. CDR1 MNHNY and CDR2 SVGAGI come from the germline V gene (reference sequence). The CDR3 covers 15 residues. The CDR3 DNA follows: TGTGCCAGCAGTGGACTAGCGGGAGGGGAGAATGAGCAGTTCTTC. Translation: CASSGLAGGENEQFF.

The chain carries TRBV9 and TRBJ2-1; possibly TRBD1 for D (5 bases). The germline V gene has CDR1 SGDLS and CDR2 YYNGEE. V lost 0 bases and J 9 bases, leaving 16 bases between the germline ends. CDR3 length: 15 residues. CDR3 nucleotide sequence: TGTGCCAGCAGCGTAGCTATCGAGGTTAGGGGTGAGCAGTTCTTC. It is translated as CASSVAIEVRGEQFF.

The chain is built from TRBV6-6 and TRBJ1-4, with 9 bases that match TRBD1. Germline V CDR1 and CDR2: MNHNY, SVGAGI (reference sequence). The CDR3 has 14 residues. With 5 bases clipped from V and 8 bases from J, the junction kept 6 bases outside the gene matches. This CDR3 reads CASSTTGGGEKLFF. CDR3 DNA: TGTGCCAGCAGTACCACAGGGGGCGGAGAAAAACTGTTTTTT.

The table lists this clone with a count of one. This chain connects TRBV2 to TRBJ2-7; possibly TRBD1 for D (6 bases). Germline CDR1 SNHLY, CDR2 FYNNEI. This CDR3 spans 13 amino acids. Trimming took off 1 base at V and 2 bases at J, with 6 bases between the two ends. The CDR3 coding sequence is TGTGCCAGCAGTGAAGGGGACACCTACGAGCAGTACTTC. Encoded protein: CASSEGDTYEQYF.

This chain's CDR3 is CATSRGTGGGELFF. The CDR3 coding sequence is TGTGCCACCAGCAGAGGGACCGGGGGCGGGGAGCTGTTTTTT. The chain is built from TRBV15 and TRBJ2-2; maybe TRBD2 (6 bases). V lost 1 base to trimming and J lost 7 bases, with 10 bases between them. The CDR3 extends over 14 amino acids. Germline values: CDR1 LNHNV, CDR2 YYDKDF (reference sequence).

V gene TRBV6-6 combines with J gene TRBJ1-1, with unresolved D. From germline, CDR1 is MNHNY and CDR2 SVGAGI (reference sequence). V dropped 4 bases and J dropped 1 base, with 7 bases sitting between them. This CDR3 region has 13 residues. The CDR3 DNA is TGTGCCAGCAGTTTTCCAGGGAACACTGAAGCTTTCTTT. Residues: CASSFPGNTEAFF.

The chain recombines TRBV5-1 with TRBJ2-3; TRBD2 might be the D (6 bases). The length of the CDR3 is 16 residues. V was trimmed by 4 bases and J by 1 base, leaving 16 bases between them. Germline V gene lookup returns CDR1 SGHRS and CDR2 YFSETQ. CDR3 nucleotide sequence: TGCGCCAGCAGCCCGGGGACGGGGGTCGGCACAGATACGCAGTATTTT. Translated: CASSPGTGVGTDTQYF.

The chain links TRBV2 to TRBJ2-1; tentatively, D is TRBD1 (5 bases). CDR1 is SNHLY, CDR2 FYNNEI, per germline. V was shortened by 2 bases and J by 0 bases, with 11 bases between the two germline ends. The CDR3 length is 16 residues. The DNA for the CDR3 is TGTGCCAGCAGTGAAAGGGGCGGAAGCTCCTACAATGAGCAGTTCTTC. Protein: CASSERGGSSYNEQFF.

The gene calls are TRBV5-1 and TRBJ2-1, with a weak D call TRBD2 (7 bases). In germline, CDR1 is SGHRS, CDR2 YFSETQ. V lost 1 base, J lost 9 bases, and 11 bases lay in between. The CDR3 spans 13 residues. This chain's CDR3 is CASSLWEGGEQFF. The CDR3 DNA is TGCGCCAGCAGCTTGTGGGAGGGGGGTGAGCAGTTCTTC.

CDR3 DNA sequence: TGTGCCAGCAGCAACTCACAGGGGGCCTGGGATACGGGGAGGAATTCACCCCTCCACTTT. Translated, it gives CASSNSQGAWDTGRNSPLHF. The chain joins TRBV5-5 to TRBJ1-6; 9 bases are shared with TRBD1. Looked up from germline, CDR1 is SGHKS and CDR2 is YYEKEE (reference sequence). V was pared by 4 bases and J by 7 bases, with 21 bases of the junction left unmatched. The CDR3 has 20 residues.

The chain combines TRBV28 with TRBJ2-6; TRBD2 matches at 9 bases. The V gene end was trimmed by 5 bases and the J gene end by 0 bases; junction bases not matched to a gene: 2. Germline V gene lookup returns CDR1 MDHEN and CDR2 SYDVKM. This CDR3 has 16 amino acids. CDR3 sequence: CASSIAGVSGANVLTF. The CDR3 nucleotides read TGTGCCAGCAGTATAGCGGGGGTCTCTGGGGCCAACGTCCTGACTTTC.